This T cell receptor beta chain was identified during a study of response to subunit inactivated influenza vaccine. The V and J ends lost 1 base and 5 bases respectively, with 12 bases between them. This CDR3 region has 15 residues. Germline V lookup: CDR1 SGHTA, CDR2 FQGNSA. TCRdb redid the calling of the RT-PCR reads with MiXCR, one entry per CDR3 protein. This table holds around 200,000 distinct CDR3 sequences, approximately 8.7% found once. Regarding the study as a whole: Every seasonal influenza vaccination brings in few new T cells, the authors suggested.

This clonotype was seen ten or more times. Its antigen is still unknown. The V call is TRBV7-2, the J call TRBJ2-1, with D hard to call. This sample comprised non-naive T cells sorted from PBMCs, obtained on the day of vaccination. This clonotype was sampled from a man aged 45-65 years who received an inactivated influenza vaccine. The CDR3 here is CASSLVWSPDNEQFF. The DNA of the CDR3 is TGTGCCAGCAGCTTAGTATGGAGTCCTGACAATGAGCAGTTCTTC. Combining the CDR3 with reference TRBV7-2 and TRBJ2-1 gives the whole variable domain GAGVSQSPSNKVTEKGKDVELRCDPISGHTALYWYRQSLGQGLEFLIYFQGNSAPDKSGLPSDRFSAERTGGSVSTLTIQRTQQEDSAVYLCASSLVWSPDNEQFFGPGTRLTVL.